This T cell receptor beta chain was retrieved from a study of Graves' ophthalmopathy and Graves' hyperthyroidism. Study as a whole: Peripheral blood was collected at initial diagnosis, before any treatment. Study-level results: Discriminating ophthalmopathy from stable hyperthyroidism, a 13-signature model attained a sensitivity of 85% to 90% and a specificity of around 77%. The authors also found most expanded thyroid clonotypes above 0.001 frequency in blood. The model predicted progression of ophthalmopathy with a sensitivity of roughly 66%, and its specificity was roughly 72%.

This clonotype was recorded at least ten times. Antigen specificity is unknown. The CDR3 sequence is 15 residues long. Germline CDR1 is SGHTA and CDR2 is FQGNSA. V was pared by 1 base and J by 7 bases, with 11 bases between. Amplification from RNA transcripts yielded the TCR beta CDR3 regions. Second-round multiplex PCR came after first-round RT-PCR with HTBI primers. TCRdb analysed the multiplex PCR reads with MiXCR anew, one entry per CDR3 protein. This sample has fewer than 400,000 distinct CDR3 sequences, with around 20% found just once. The gene calls are TRBV7-2 and TRBJ1-6, with D possibly matching TRBD1 (5 bases). This receptor was taken from a woman between 18 and 29 years old with Graves' ophthalmopathy. Sequencing input: peripheral blood. The CDR3 is CASSLGRQLNSPLHF. CDR3 sequence (DNA): TGTGCCAGCAGCTTAGGTAGACAGTTAAATTCACCCCTCCACTTT.